This entry is about one T cell receptor beta chain. There are a few counts of this clonotype. Its antigen target is currently unknown. Base qualities are not provided; no much larger clone lies one nucleotide away. This sample was taken from a study of blood T cells in healthy people across ages (dated by TCRdb to the mid-2010s). For the study in its entirety: In model experiments, template switching captured roughly one uniquely barcoded TCR beta cDNA molecule for every two T cells. Age-related changes in TCR beta repertoire diversity were measured in the study by deep sequencing normalized with unique cDNA molecular identifiers. Four age groups were formed from the donors: young (average approximately 15 years), middle-aged (roughly 38), aged (roughly 59) and long-lived (approximately 78). To avoid experimental bias, donors of different ages were distributed randomly across sequencing lanes. Using the same blood draw, the study looked at two additional independent replicas of 1 million unique cDNA reads for two donors, one aged 18 to 29 and the other aged 80 or older.

Donors were roughly 40 systemically healthy Caucasian individuals from Russia aged roughly 6 to 100 years. Each donor gave roughly 9 milliliters of peripheral blood, drawn into EDTA-treated Vacutainer tubes. Ficoll-Paque density-gradient centrifugation was used to isolate PBMCs, with at least 6.5 million per sample. Total RNA was extracted from PBMCs with Trizol reagent, with at least 6 micrograms obtained per sample. Naive CD45RAhigh/CD27high T cell percentages were measured by flow cytometry on a PBMC aliquot from every donor. There are 16 amino acids in the CDR3, from cysteine to phenylalanine inclusive. Left in the record is the CDR3 DNA by itself, 48 bases read in frame from the first base. CDR1 MNHNS and CDR2 SASEGT were looked up in the germline V gene. Here V drops 4 bases and J drops 2 bases, and the junction holds 9 bases not matched to any gene. The paper as a whole reports these results and caveats: Bulk unsorted PBMC profiling prevented conclusive comparison of naive and antigen-experienced compartments. The long-lived group showed more naive CD4+ T cells, fewer expanded clones and increased TCR diversity than the aged group, suggesting age selection. Because donor CMV infection status was unknown, age-related changes in expanded clonotypes were potentially confounded. Estimates of total diversity based on one million sequenced T cells were regarded as lower bounds and as underestimates. As age increased, observed TCR beta diversity per million T cells dropped in a roughly linear way, and a significant reduction was already evident by age 40. A strong correlation was found between observed TCR beta diversity and the percentage of naive T cells measured by flow cytometry.

The library was produced with 5' RACE. A second PCR of roughly 6 to 11 cycles was performed with a sample-barcoded 5' primer and a J-beta primer mix. Each TCR beta cDNA molecule received a unique molecular identifier from a template-switch 5' adaptor carrying 12 random nucleotides. Each sample yielded at least 2.5 million CDR3-containing paired-end reads. The Mint cDNA synthesis kit, primed by a TRBC-specific oligonucleotide, was used to synthesize first-strand cDNA from all RNA. Following uracil-DNA glycosylase treatment, a first 18-cycle PCR with universal primers M1SS and BC2_uni_R was performed on all cDNA. As for how the authors treated the data: Normalization of each sample was performed by random selection of 1 million high-quality reads, each carrying a distinct molecular identifier. Instead of being binned into consensus sequences, reads that shared molecular identifiers were thrown out. CDR3 identification, clonotype clustering and error correction used MiTCR with a Q25 quality threshold and the strictest error-elimination algorithm. A nonparametric unseen species model with Euler transformation was used to estimate a lower bound on total TCR beta diversity. The public reads were run again by TCRdb, first through fastp at Q25 and then through MiXCR, and only productive beta chains were kept. For every CDR3 protein sequence, its rows merge into one entry that carries the most common genes and DNA. TCRdb assigned the V and J calls; the authors' analysis was not used. The sample includes 1.8 million or so distinct CDR3 sequences, with approximately 39% observed a single time. Jointly, the top ten make up 20% to 25% of the sample.

Sequenced: blood. The chain is encoded by TRBV6-1 joined to TRBJ2-7, with 9 bases matching TRBD1. The TCR was taken from a human donor in good health. The bases are TGTGCCAGCAGTGGGCCTCGGACAGGGGACCCCTACGAGCAGTACTTC. It codes for CASSGPRTGDPYEQYF.